This TCR beta chain was sequenced for a study of T cells in Graves' hyperthyroidism and ophthalmopathy. Broader study findings: The model's output predicted ophthalmopathy at a median of around 6.9 months prior to onset. Ophthalmopathy was distinguished from stable hyperthyroidism by 13 V-J signatures.

The CDR3 runs 13 residues. Trimming left V 3 bases short and J 2 bases short, with 7 bases between. An approximately 10 ml volume of fresh peripheral blood provided the PBMCs. This clonotype was recorded many times. Its antigen is currently unknown. Researchers took RNA transcripts and amplified the TCR beta CDR3 regions from them. A set of HTBI primers served as the primers for a first-round RT-PCR of the TCR CDR3. Via MiXCR, TCRdb re-called the multiplex PCR reads, giving one row per CDR3 protein. The table has 600,000 to 800,000 distinct CDR3 sequences, 30% to 40% seen once. The chain couples TRBV12-3 or TRBV12-4 to TRBJ1-2, with D unresolved. The clonotype was recovered from a woman aged 40 to 55 with Graves' hyperthyroidism. Sequenced: blood. CDR3 DNA: TGTGCCAGCAGTTTCTCCGCCAACTATGGCTACACCTTC. Amino acids: CASSFSANYGYTF.